Listed here are 12 T cell receptor beta chains from one sample, sequenced in a study of blood T cell repertoires in COVID-19. Repertoires were generated with immunoSEQ multiplex PCR, while TCRdb's copy carries only in-frame clones and drops some. The table lists more than 150,000 clones, 85% to 90% of them singletons. The sequencing sample was made of peripheral blood. These receptors originate from a woman between 35 and 50 years old with acute or convalescent COVID-19.

The chain carries TRBV2 and TRBJ2-3; a weak D match, TRBD1 (5 bases). CDR3 size: 14 residues. Germline values: CDR1 SNHLY, CDR2 FYNNEI. With 7 bases removed from V and 1 base from J, the gap between germline ends came to 12 bases. CDR3 residues: CASKDNVGTDTQYF. DNA for the CDR3: TGTGCCAGCAAGGACAACGTGGGCACAGATACGCAGTATTTT.

The rearrangement links TRBV5-1 to TRBJ2-2; 7 bases agree with TRBD2. The CDR3 is made up of 16 amino acids. The germline V gene has CDR1 SGHRS and CDR2 YFSETQ. Unmatched junction bases numbered 9, after V lost 2 bases and J lost 5 bases. Here the CDR3 DNA reads TGCGCCAGCAGCTTTCAAGCGGGGCCTCAGACCGGGGAGCTGTTTTTT. Its translation: CASSFQAGPQTGELFF.

The V and J genes are TRBV5-1 and TRBJ2-4; 10 nucleotides line up with TRBD2. The CDR3 runs 17 residues. Trimming removed 0 bases from V and 9 bases from J; junction bases left unmatched: 12. Germline loops: CDR1 SGHRS, CDR2 YFSETQ. The CDR3 loop is CASSLGLAGVRSVIQYF. The CDR3 DNA sequence: TGCGCCAGCAGCTTGGGGCTAGCGGGAGTACGAAGTGTCATTCAGTACTTC.

The gene calls are TRBV7-8 and TRBJ2-7, with 9 bases lining up with TRBD2. After removal of 5 bases from V and 6 bases from J, the junction contained 11 bases not matched to a gene. Germline V lookup: CDR1 SGHVS, CDR2 FQNEAQ. The CDR3 runs to 15 residues. As DNA, the CDR3 is TGTGCCAGCAGCCGCTCGGCGGGAGGGCCAAGCGAGCAGTACTTC. Residues: CASSRSAGGPSEQYF.

The V and J genes are TRBV27 and TRBJ2-7, with 9 bases fitting TRBD1. Germline V lookup: CDR1 MNHEY, CDR2 SMNVEV (reference sequence). The CDR3 contains 13 residues. Trimming at V came to 6 bases and at J to 1 base, leaving 1 base not matched to a gene. The CDR3 region is CASRTGGSYEQYF. The CDR3 DNA is TGTGCCAGCAGGACAGGGGGATCCTACGAGCAGTACTTC.

This clone was seen only once. This rearrangement joins TRBV4-1 to TRBJ2-7; no clear D gene. Looked up from germline, CDR1 is MGHRA and CDR2 is YSYEKL. This CDR3 has 14 residues. Trimming pared 2 bases from V and 0 bases from J, leaving 8 bases between. This chain's CDR3 is CASSQSESSYEQYF. CDR3 nucleotide sequence: TGCGCCAGCAGCCAATCCGAGAGCTCCTACGAGCAGTACTTC.

The chain couples TRBV18 to TRBJ2-7, with 7 nucleotides matching TRBD1. The CDR3 runs 14 residues. Losses at the gene ends were 0 bases for V and 5 bases for J; bases not matched to a gene: 4. Germline V gives CDR1 KGHSH, CDR2 LQKENI. This CDR3 reads CASSPPTGSHEQYF. The DNA for the CDR3 is TGTGCCAGCTCACCACCGACAGGGAGCCACGAGCAGTACTTC.

This chain joins TRBV28 and TRBJ1-2; D is uncertain. The CDR3 loop spans 12 amino acids. CDR1 is MDHEN, CDR2 SYDVKM, per germline. With 4 bases removed from V and 2 bases from J, the gap between germline ends came to 5 bases. CDR3 coding DNA: TGTGCCAGCAGTTACAGCAACTATGGCTACACCTTC. This encodes CASSYSNYGYTF.

The chain's CDR3 is CAWSRTRAVPHEQYF. The CDR3 region has the DNA TGTGCCTGGAGTAGAACCCGCGCCGTTCCCCACGAGCAGTACTTC. The rearrangement uses TRBV30 and TRBJ2-7; D ambiguous. The V gene lost 2 bases and the J gene lost 5 bases, with 19 bases spanning the gap. The CDR3 loop spans 15 amino acids. Germline CDR1 is GTSNPN and CDR2 is SVGIG (reference sequence).

A single count supports this clone. The V call is TRBV2, the J call TRBJ1-3, with TRBD1 matching 10 bases. After removal of 6 bases from V and 0 bases from J, the junction contained 2 bases not matched to a gene. Germline CDR1 and CDR2: SNHLY and FYNNEI. The CDR3 totals 15 residues. CDR3 amino acids: CASSRDRGSGNTIYF. CDR3 DNA sequence: TGTGCCAGCAGCCGGGACAGGGGCTCTGGAAACACCATATATTTT.

The rearrangement joins TRBV4-1 to TRBJ2-1; a weak D match, TRBD2 (6 bases). The germline V and J ends were trimmed by 0 bases and 4 bases, with 16 bases remaining between them. The CDR3 totals 17 residues. The germline V gene encodes CDR1 MGHRA and CDR2 YSYEKL. CDR3 sequence (DNA): TGCGCCAGCAGCCAAGATTCTGCGGGACGGTTATACAATGAGCAGTTCTTC. This codes for CASSQDSAGRLYNEQFF.

This chain joins TRBV2 and TRBJ1-6, with D tentatively TRBD1 (5 bases). CDR1 is SNHLY, CDR2 FYNNEI, per germline. The V and J ends lost 7 bases and 5 bases respectively, with 15 bases between them. The CDR3 totals 15 residues. The CDR3 reads CASTSGGRNNSPLHF. The CDR3 coding sequence is TGTGCCAGCACCTCGGGGGGACGGAATAATTCACCCCTCCACTTT.